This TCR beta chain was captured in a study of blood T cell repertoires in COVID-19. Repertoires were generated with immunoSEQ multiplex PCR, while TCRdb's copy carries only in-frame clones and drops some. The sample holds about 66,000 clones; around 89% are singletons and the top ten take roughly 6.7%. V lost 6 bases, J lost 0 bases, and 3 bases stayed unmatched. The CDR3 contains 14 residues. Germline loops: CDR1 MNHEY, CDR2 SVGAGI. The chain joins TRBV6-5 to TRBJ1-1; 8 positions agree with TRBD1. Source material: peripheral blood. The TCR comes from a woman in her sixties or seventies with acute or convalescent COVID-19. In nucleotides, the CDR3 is TGTGCCAGCAGCGGACAGGGATTGAACACTGAAGCTTTCTTT. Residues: CASSGQGLNTEAFF.